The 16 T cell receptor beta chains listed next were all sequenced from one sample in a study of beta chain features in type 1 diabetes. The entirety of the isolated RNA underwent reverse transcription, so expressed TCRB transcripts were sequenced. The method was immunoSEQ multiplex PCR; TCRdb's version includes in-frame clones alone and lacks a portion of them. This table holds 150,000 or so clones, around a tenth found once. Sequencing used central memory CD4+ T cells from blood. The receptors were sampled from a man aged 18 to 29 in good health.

The CDR3 here is CASSQVTLDTDTQYF. CDR3 sequence (DNA): TGCGCCAGCAGCCAAGTAACGCTAGACACAGATACGCAGTATTTT. The chain employs TRBV4-3 and TRBJ2-3; D uncertain. V shed 1 base and J shed 2 bases, with 10 bases lying between them. This CDR3 has 15 residues. CDR1 and CDR2 from the germline V gene are LGHNA and YSLEER.

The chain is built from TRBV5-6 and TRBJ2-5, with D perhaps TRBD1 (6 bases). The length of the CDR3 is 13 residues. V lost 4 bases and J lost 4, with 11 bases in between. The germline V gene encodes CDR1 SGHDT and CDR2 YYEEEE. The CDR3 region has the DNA TGTGCCAGCAGCGATACAGGGAGAGAGACCCAGTACTTC. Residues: CASSDTGRETQYF.

The CDR3 DNA follows: TGTGCCACCAGCAGAGTAAGACTAGCGGGGGCCAACAATGAGCAGTTCTTC. It codes for CATSRVRLAGANNEQFF. The chain combines TRBV15 with TRBJ2-1, with 12 bases matching TRBD2. After removal of 1 base from V and 5 bases from J, the junction contained 6 bases not matched to a gene. Per the germline V gene, CDR1 is LNHNV and CDR2 is YYDKDF (reference sequence). This CDR3 has 17 residues.

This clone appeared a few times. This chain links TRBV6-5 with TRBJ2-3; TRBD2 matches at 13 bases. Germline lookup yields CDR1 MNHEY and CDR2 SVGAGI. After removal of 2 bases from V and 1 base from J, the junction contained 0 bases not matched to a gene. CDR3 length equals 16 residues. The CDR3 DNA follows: TGTGCCAGCAGTTACACTAGCGGGGGGGGCACAGATACGCAGTATTTT. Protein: CASSYTSGGGTDTQYF.

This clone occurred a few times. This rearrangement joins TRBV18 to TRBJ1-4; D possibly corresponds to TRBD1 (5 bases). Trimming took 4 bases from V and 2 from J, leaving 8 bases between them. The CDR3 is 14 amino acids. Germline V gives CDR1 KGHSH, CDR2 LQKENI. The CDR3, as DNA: TGTGCCAGCTCACTCCGACAGACTAATGAAAAACTGTTTTTT. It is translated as CASSLRQTNEKLFF.

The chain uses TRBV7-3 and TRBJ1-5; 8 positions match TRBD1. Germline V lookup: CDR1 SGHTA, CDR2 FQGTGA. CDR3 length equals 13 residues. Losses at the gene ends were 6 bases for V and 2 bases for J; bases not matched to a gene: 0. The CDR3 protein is CASRDRGNQPQHF. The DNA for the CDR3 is TGTGCCAGCAGGGACAGGGGCAATCAGCCCCAGCATTTT.

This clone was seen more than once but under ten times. The CDR3 nucleotides are TGCGCCAGCAGCCAAGTCGGGGATTCACCCCTCCACTTT. Translating gives CASSQVGDSPLHF. This chain links TRBV4-3 with TRBJ1-6, with D unresolved. V was pared by 1 base and J by 8 bases, with 6 bases between. CDR1 is LGHNA and CDR2 is YSLEER in the germline V gene. The CDR3 extends over 13 amino acids.

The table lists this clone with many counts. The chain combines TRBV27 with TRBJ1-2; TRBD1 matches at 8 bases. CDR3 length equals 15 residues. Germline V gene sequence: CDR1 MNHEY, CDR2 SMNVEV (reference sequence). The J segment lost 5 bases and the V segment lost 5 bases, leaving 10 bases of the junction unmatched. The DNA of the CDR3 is TGTGCCAGCAGTATCCGGCGACAGGGGAATTATGGCTACACCTTC. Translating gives CASSIRRQGNYGYTF.

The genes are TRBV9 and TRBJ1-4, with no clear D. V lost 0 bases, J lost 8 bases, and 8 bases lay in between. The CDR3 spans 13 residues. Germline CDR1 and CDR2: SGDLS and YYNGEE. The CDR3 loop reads CASSVGQEEKLFF. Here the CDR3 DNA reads TGTGCCAGCAGCGTAGGTCAGGAAGAAAAACTGTTTTTT.

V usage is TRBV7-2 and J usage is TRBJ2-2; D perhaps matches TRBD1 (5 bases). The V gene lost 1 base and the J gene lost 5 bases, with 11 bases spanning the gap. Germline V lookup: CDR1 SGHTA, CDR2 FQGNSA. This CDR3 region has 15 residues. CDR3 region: CASSLVPRVTGELFF. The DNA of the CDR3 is TGTGCCAGCAGCTTAGTACCCAGGGTGACCGGGGAGCTGTTTTTT.

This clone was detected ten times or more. This CDR3 is CASSSWAGAIADTQYF. The CDR3 DNA reads TGTGCCAGCAGCAGTTGGGCAGGGGCAATCGCAGATACGCAGTATTTT. V and J are TRBV7-9 and TRBJ2-3; D is possibly TRBD1 (6 bases). This CDR3 has 16 residues. Germline-derived CDR1 and CDR2 are SEHNR and FQNEAQ (reference sequence). Trimming left V 5 bases short and J 4 bases short, with 19 bases between.

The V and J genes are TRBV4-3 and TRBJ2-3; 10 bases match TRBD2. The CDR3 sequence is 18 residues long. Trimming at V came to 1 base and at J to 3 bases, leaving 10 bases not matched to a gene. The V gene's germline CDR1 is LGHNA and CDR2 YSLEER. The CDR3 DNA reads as TGCGCCAGCAGCCAAGGTCTTAGCGGGGGGCCTAGGACAGATACGCAGTATTTT. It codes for CASSQGLSGGPRTDTQYF.

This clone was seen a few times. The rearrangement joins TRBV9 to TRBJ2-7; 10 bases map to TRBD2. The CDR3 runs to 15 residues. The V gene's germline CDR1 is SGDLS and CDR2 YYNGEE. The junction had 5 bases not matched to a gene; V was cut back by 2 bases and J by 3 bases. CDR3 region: CASSVSSSGGYEQYF. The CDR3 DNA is TGTGCCAGCAGCGTTTCGTCTAGCGGGGGCTACGAGCAGTACTTC.

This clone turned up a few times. The CDR3 protein is CASSTLAGGSDTQYF. The DNA of the CDR3 is TGTGCCAGCAGCACCCTAGCGGGGGGCTCGGATACGCAGTATTTT. The rearrangement uses TRBV11-2 and TRBJ2-3; 11 nucleotides match TRBD2. CDR3 length: 15 residues. The V gene end was trimmed by 5 bases and the J gene end by 6 bases; junction bases not matched to a gene: 7. CDR1 is SGHAT and CDR2 is FQNNGV in the germline V gene.

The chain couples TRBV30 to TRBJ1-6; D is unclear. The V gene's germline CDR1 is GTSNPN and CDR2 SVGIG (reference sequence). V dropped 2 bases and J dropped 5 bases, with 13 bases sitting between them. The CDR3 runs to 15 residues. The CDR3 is CAWSRRGLDNSPLHF. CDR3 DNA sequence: TGTGCCTGGAGTCGGCGGGGTTTGGATAATTCACCCCTCCACTTT. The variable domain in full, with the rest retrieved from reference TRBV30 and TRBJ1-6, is SQTIHQWPATLVQPVGSPLSLECTVEGTSNPNLYWYRQAAGRGLQLLFYSVGIGQISSEVPQNLSASRPQDRQFILSSKKLLLSDSGFYLCAWSRRGLDNSPLHFGNGTRLTVT.

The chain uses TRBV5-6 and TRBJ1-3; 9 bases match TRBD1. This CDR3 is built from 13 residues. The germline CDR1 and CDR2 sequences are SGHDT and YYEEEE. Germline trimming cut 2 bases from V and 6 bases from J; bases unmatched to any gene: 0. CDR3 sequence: CASSLQGANTIYF. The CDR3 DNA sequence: TGTGCCAGCAGCTTACAGGGGGCAAACACCATATATTTT.